This T cell receptor beta chain was documented in a study of T-cell reconstitution after alpha-beta-depleted transplantation in children (dated by TCRdb to 2016 to 2017). Broadly, across the study: T-cell immune reconstitution after TCRalphabeta/CD19-depleted allogeneic hematopoietic cell transplantation in children was quantitatively tracked in the study by means of TCR repertoire profiling.

With respect to this clonotype: Its antigen has not been determined. No much larger clone exists at a distance of one base, and base qualities are not known.

Taken from the germline V gene, the CDR1 and CDR2 loops are SGHRS and YFSETQ. From cysteine to phenylalanine, the CDR3 is 13 amino acids long. Only the CDR3 part of the read is kept: 39 bases, read in frame from the first base. V and J lose 2 bases and 3 bases, and a span of 8 bases separates them. Library preparation employed PCR. Sequencing used an Illumina HiSeq 2500. Molecular barcoding was employed in the preparation of TCR libraries, with unique molecular identifiers being used to normalize TCRbeta repertoire quantification. TCRdb reprocessed the public reads (quality trimming at Q25 with fastp, clone calling with MiXCR) and kept in-frame beta chains. Merged by CDR3 protein, the rows form single entries marked with the most common genes and DNA. This sample holds hundreds of thousands of distinct CDR3 sequences; around 16% were observed only once. The ten most abundant clones make up 1.1% of the sample.

Sequences were derived from PBMCs from the stem cell graft donor, sampled from the stem cell graft. The receptor chain draws on TRBV5-1 and TRBJ1-1, with the D gene not clear enough to name. The source is a human donor who donated a stem cell graft to a child with acute myeloid leukemia. The CDR3 region: CASSFAEYTEAFF. The DNA reads as follows: TGCGCCAGCAGCTTTGCGGAGTACACTGAAGCTTTCTTT.